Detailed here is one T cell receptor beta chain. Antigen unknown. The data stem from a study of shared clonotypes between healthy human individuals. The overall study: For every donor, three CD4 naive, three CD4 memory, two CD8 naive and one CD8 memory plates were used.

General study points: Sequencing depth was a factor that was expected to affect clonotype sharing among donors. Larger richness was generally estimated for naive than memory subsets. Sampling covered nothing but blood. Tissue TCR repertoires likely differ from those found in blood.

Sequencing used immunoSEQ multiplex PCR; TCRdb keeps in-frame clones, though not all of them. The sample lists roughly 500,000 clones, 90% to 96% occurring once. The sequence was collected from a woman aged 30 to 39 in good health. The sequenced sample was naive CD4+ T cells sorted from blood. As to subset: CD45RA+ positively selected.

This CDR3 reads CASSLVRTITETQYF. CDR3 in DNA: TGTGCCAGCAGCTTAGTTAGGACAATAACGGAGACCCAGTACTTC. The genes are TRBV7-2 and TRBJ2-5, with a possible D match to TRBD1 (5 bases). Germline assignment: CDR1 SGHTA and CDR2 FQGNSA. Trimming took 1 base from V and 5 from J, leaving 14 bases between them. This CDR3 contains 15 residues.